The TCR beta chain under discussion was sequenced for a study of blood T cell repertoires in COVID-19. In the study overall: PBMCs, B-cell-depleted T cells, or T cells provided the cDNA or gDNA that made up the material.

The study assigned cohorts using participant-reported clinical history. How the authors handled the data: Counts of nucleated cells, estimated from reference gene primer amplification, were obtained. Produced via immunoSEQ multiplex PCR; TCRdb's table is partial and in-frame only. The DNA was the basis for D and trimming; V, J and clone size are from that table. The sample comprises around 250,000 clones, about 82% of which are singletons, and approximately 2% rests with the top ten. The specimen was PBMCs or T cells enriched from blood (not recorded which). This clonotype originated in a woman in her 50s who had recovered from COVID-19.

The CDR3 loop is CASSESGGGSYNEQFF. The DNA for the CDR3 is TGCGCCAGCAGTGAGTCCGGCGGGGGCTCCTACAATGAGCAGTTCTTC. The chain has TRBV10-1 and TRBJ2-1; 7 bases are a match to TRBD2. V gave up 0 bases and J gave up 0 bases; unmatched junction bases: 2. CDR3 size: 16 residues. CDR1 and CDR2 from the germline V gene are WNHNN and SYGVQD (reference sequence).